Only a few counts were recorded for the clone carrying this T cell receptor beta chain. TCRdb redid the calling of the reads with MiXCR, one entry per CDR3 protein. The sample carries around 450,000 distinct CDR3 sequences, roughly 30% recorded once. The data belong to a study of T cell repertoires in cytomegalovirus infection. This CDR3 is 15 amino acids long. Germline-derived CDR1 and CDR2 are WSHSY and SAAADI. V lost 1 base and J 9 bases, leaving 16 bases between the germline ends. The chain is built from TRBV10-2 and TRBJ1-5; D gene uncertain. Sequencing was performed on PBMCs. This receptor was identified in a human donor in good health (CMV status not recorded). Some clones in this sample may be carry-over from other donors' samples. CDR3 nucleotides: TGCGCCAGCAGTGAGTTTCCCGAAAACGGTTGGCCCCAGCATTTT. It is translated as CASSEFPENGWPQHF.